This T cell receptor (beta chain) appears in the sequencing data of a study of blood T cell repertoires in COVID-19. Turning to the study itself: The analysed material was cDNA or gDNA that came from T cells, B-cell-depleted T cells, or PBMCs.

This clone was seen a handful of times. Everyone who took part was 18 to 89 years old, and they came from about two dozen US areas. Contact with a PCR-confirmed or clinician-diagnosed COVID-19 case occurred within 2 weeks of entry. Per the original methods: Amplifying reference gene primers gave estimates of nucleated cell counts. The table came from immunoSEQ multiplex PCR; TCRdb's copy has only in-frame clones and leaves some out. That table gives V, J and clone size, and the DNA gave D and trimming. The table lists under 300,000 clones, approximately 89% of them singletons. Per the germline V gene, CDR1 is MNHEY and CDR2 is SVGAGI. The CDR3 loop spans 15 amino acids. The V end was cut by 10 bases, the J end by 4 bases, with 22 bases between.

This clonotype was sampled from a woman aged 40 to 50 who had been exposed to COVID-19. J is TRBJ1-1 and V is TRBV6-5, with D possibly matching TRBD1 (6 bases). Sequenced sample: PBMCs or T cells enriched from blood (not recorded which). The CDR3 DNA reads TGTGCCACGGCACGTGGGGGGGCTTCGCGCACTGAAGCTTTCTTT. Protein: CATARGGASRTEAFF.